This T cell receptor beta chain appears in the sequencing data of a study of regulatory T cells in long-lasting Graves disease. Findings and limits, study-wide: Limited sample numbers may have lowered accuracy. It was in persistent disease that TRBV28, TRBJ1-2 and TRBJ2-5 were favored.

Time point noted: newly diagnosed GD, antithyroid drugs for less than 3 months. Extracted PBMC RNA gave rise to the TCR library. For TCR beta, libraries came from iRepertoire HTBI primers and Arm-PCR of CDR3 regions. TCRdb passed the multiplex PCR reads through MiXCR, listing each CDR3 protein once. Here the sample spans around 480,000 distinct CDR3 sequences, 15% to 20% being singletons. This clonotype was counted ten times or more. As yet, its antigen is unknown. The J segment lost 2 bases and the V segment lost 5 bases, leaving 5 bases of the junction unmatched. CDR3 size: 15 residues. This sample was shared with a second study, whose subject was T cells in Graves' hyperthyroidism and ophthalmopathy. That paper states: Patients between 18 and 65 years old had hyperthyroidism, newly diagnosed and lasting under 2 months.

This TCR derives from a man aged 35 to 55 with Graves disease. This specimen was peripheral blood mononuclear cells (PBMCs), taken at new diagnosis, from a patient treated with antithyroid drugs. The gene calls are TRBV12-3 or TRBV12-4 and TRBJ2-3, with 9 bases aligning to TRBD2. DNA for the CDR3: TGTGCCAGCAGTCCGACTAGCGGAGACACAGATACGCAGTATTTT. This encodes CASSPTSGDTDTQYF.